These T cell receptor beta chains were read from a single sample in a study of T cells after yellow fever vaccination. TCRdb ran MiXCR on the 5' RACE reads and lists one entry per CDR3 protein. The table shows 610,000 or so distinct CDR3 sequences, with about 12% occurring only once. The sample in question was PBMCs, obtained on the day of the yellow fever booster vaccination. The source is a man younger than 40 who received the YFV17D yellow fever vaccine. Each CDR3 is given without its conserved first and last residue. The size field is filled for only some rows; it gives once, few, many or a size class.

cdr3_aa j_call clone_size v_call
ASSFPSGTEYEQY TRBJ2-7 few TRBV12-3/TRBV12-4
ASSQQWGTNQPQH TRBJ1-5 few TRBV3-1
ASSVEAGERYEQY TRBJ2-7 . TRBV9
ASSLAYTGGADTQY TRBJ2-3 many TRBV7-2
ASSLRTFSYEQY TRBJ2-7 . TRBV5-5
ASSFQTVKGEKLF TRBJ1-4 many TRBV5-6
ATSSGTGLNTEAF TRBJ1-1 few TRBV15
ASSPRGQGVETQY TRBJ2-5 few TRBV4-2
ASSSGIPDGELF TRBJ2-2 . TRBV2
SVGAVSYEQY TRBJ2-7 . TRBV29-1
ASSHEIPYEQY TRBJ2-7 . TRBV7-9
ASSLESGLKYNEQF TRBJ2-1 few TRBV3-1
ASSKEISSKSTDTQY TRBJ2-3 . TRBV21-1
ASSSLGQGNNEQF TRBJ2-1 . TRBV28
ASRGGTDTQY TRBJ2-3 many TRBV28
ASSSLTTYGGQQY TRBJ2-7 . TRBV5-5
ASSGHGGSNEQY TRBJ2-7 few TRBV6-2/TRBV6-3
ASSLAHRGLGLAASYEQY TRBJ2-7 . TRBV12-3/TRBV12-4
ATSRVLTSGYNEQF TRBJ2-1 . TRBV15
ASSTQLAGEKTQY TRBJ2-5 . TRBV7-9
ASSSRRGAQETQY TRBJ2-5 few TRBV27
ASSLESGINEQF TRBJ2-1 once TRBV7-2
ASSLVTERDTQY TRBJ2-3 few TRBV7-2
ASSQDGQRQGTHEQF TRBJ2-1 few TRBV4-3
SARDYGIQGGNTEAF TRBJ1-1 many TRBV20-1
ASSYYEMIGGPAETQY TRBJ2-5 few TRBV6-5
SAITGGATVEQY TRBJ2-7 many TRBV20-1
ASSFRRGYNSPLH TRBJ1-6 few TRBV7-2
ASSAMPPGSGNTIY TRBJ1-3 few TRBV5-1
ASSLGQGEYNEQF TRBJ2-1 . TRBV5-1
ASSPRTGQNTEAF TRBJ1-1 many TRBV6-2/TRBV6-3
ATSPASGPYEQY TRBJ2-7 . TRBV15
SVAPGTAGQETQY TRBJ2-5 . TRBV29-1
ASSPIGGNTGELF TRBJ2-2 few TRBV6-1
ASSPPRRTNTGELF TRBJ2-2 many TRBV7-2
ASSLWLDFGYEQY TRBJ2-7 . TRBV6-1
SARKSATDTQY TRBJ2-3 . TRBV20-1
ASSPKGGLYTEAF TRBJ1-1 few TRBV4-2
ASSLADRKETQY TRBJ2-5 few TRBV7-2
ASSPKPPSGQGLGETQY TRBJ2-5 few TRBV27
ASSIRTTQETQY TRBJ2-5 . TRBV19
SVMRLGDYNEQF TRBJ2-1 once TRBV20-1
ASSSAFYEQY TRBJ2-7 . TRBV11-2
ASAGGDPAGDTGELF TRBJ2-2 once TRBV21-1
ASSPDKYNEQF TRBJ2-1 . TRBV13
ASSLGRPGANVLT TRBJ2-6 . TRBV5-5
ASSGRGGNTGELF TRBJ2-2 few TRBV7-2
ASSPLLGYT TRBJ1-2 . TRBV12-3/TRBV12-4
ASSSRRGTGGRYEQF TRBJ2-1 few TRBV27
SARGLAGETGYNEQF TRBJ2-1 many TRBV20-1
SARTQTPLWRSSYEQY TRBJ2-7 few TRBV20-1